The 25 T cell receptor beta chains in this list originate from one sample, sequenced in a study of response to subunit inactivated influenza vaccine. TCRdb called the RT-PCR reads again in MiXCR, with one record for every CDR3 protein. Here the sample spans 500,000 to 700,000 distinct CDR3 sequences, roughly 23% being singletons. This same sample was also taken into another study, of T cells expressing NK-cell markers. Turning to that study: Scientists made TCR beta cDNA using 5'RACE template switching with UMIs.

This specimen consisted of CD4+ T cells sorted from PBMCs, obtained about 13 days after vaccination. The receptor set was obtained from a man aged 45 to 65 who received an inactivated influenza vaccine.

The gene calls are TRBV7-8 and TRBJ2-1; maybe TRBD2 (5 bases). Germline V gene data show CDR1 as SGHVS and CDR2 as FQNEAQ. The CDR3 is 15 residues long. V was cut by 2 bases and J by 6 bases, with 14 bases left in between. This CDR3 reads CASSLFGEWPNEQFF. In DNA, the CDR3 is TGTGCCAGCAGCTTATTTGGGGAGTGGCCCAATGAGCAGTTCTTC. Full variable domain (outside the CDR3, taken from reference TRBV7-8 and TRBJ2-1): GAGVSQSPRYKVAKRGQDVALRCDPISGHVSLFWYQQALGQGPEFLTYFQNEAQLDKSGLPSDRFFAERPEGSVSTLKIQRTQQEDSAVYLCASSLFGEWPNEQFFGPGTRLTVL.

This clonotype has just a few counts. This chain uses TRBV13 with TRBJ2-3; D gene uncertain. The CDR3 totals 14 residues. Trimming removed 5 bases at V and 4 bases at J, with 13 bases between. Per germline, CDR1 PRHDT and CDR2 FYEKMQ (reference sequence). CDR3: CASSAGPSADTQYF. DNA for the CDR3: TGTGCCAGCAGCGCCGGCCCGAGCGCAGATACGCAGTATTTT.

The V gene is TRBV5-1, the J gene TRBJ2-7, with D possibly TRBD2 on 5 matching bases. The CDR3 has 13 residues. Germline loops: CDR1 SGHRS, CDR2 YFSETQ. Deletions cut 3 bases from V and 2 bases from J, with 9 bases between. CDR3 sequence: CASSSEGAYEQYF. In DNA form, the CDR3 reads TGCGCCAGCAGCTCCGAGGGTGCCTACGAGCAGTACTTC. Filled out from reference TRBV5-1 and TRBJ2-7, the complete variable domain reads KAGVTQTPRYLIKTRGQQVTLSCSPISGHRSVSWYQQTPGQGLQFLFEYFSETQRNKGNFPGRFSGRQFSNSRSEMNVSTLELGDSALYLCASSSEGAYEQYFGPGTRLTVT.

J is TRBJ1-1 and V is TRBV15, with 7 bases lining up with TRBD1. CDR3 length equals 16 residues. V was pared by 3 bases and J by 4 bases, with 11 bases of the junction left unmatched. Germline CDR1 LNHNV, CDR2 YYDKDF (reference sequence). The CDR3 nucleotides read TGTGCCACCAGCAGGGAAACCACAGGGGTAGGCACTGAAGCTTTCTTT. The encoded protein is CATSRETTGVGTEAFF.

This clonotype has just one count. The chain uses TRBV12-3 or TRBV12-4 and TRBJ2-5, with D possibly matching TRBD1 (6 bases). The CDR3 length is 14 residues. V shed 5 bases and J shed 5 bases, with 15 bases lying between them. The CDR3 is CASSGDMDGETQYF. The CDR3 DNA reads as TGTGCCAGCAGTGGGGACATGGATGGGGAGACCCAGTACTTC.

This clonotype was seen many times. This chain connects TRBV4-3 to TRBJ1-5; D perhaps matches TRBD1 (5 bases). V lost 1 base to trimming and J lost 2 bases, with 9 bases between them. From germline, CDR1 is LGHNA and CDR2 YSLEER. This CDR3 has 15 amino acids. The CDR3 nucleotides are TGCGCCAGCAGCCAAGCCTCGGGGGGCAATCAGCCCCAGCATTTT. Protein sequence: CASSQASGGNQPQHF.

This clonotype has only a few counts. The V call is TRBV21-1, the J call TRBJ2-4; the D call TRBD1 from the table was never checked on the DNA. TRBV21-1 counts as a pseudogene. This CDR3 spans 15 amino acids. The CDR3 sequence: CASTSGTEAKNIQYF. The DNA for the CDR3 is TGTGCCAGCACCTCCGGGACAGAAGCCAAAAACATTCAGTACTTC.

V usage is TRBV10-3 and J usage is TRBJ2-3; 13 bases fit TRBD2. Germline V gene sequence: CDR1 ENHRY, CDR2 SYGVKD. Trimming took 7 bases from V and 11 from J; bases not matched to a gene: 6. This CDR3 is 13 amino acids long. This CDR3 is CAITTGTSGMQYF. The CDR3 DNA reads TGTGCCATCACCACGGGGACTAGCGGGATGCAGTATTTT.

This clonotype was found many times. This chain's CDR3 is CSVTDSTYEQYF. The CDR3, as DNA: TGCAGCGTTACCGACAGTACCTACGAGCAGTACTTC. The rearrangement uses TRBV29-1 and TRBJ2-7; possibly TRBD1 for D (5 bases). Per the germline V gene, CDR1 is SQVTM and CDR2 is ANQGSEA. V was trimmed by 5 bases and J by 2 bases, leaving 10 bases between them. This CDR3 is 12 amino acids long.

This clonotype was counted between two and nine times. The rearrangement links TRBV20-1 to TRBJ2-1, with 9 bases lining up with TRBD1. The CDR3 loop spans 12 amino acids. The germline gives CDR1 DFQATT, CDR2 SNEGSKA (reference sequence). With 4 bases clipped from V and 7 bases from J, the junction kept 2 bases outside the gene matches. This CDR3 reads CSATGTGNEQFF. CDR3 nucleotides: TGCAGTGCTACCGGGACAGGGAATGAGCAGTTCTTC.

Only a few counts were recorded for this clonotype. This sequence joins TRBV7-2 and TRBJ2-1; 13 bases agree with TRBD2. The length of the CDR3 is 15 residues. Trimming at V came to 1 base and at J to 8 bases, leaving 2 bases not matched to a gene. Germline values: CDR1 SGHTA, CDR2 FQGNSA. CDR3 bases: TGTGCCAGCAGCTTAGAACTAGCGGGGGGGCATGAGCAGTTCTTC. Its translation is CASSLELAGGHEQFF.

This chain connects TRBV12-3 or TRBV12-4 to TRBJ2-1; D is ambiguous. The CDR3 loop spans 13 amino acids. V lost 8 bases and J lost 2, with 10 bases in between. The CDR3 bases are TGTGCCAGCGGGATCATTACCTACAATGAGCAGTTCTTC. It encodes CASGIITYNEQFF.

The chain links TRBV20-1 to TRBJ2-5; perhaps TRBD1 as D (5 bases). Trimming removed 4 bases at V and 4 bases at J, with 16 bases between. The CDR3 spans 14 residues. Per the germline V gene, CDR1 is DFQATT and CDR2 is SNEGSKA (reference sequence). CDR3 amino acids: CSAKGEIYLETQYF. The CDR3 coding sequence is TGCAGTGCTAAAGGGGAAATTTACCTAGAGACCCAGTACTTC.

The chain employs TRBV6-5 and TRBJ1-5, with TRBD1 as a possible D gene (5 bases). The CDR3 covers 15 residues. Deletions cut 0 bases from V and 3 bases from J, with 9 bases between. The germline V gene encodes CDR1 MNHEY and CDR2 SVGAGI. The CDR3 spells CASSYSRGPNQPQHF. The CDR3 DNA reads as TGTGCCAGCAGTTACTCGAGGGGACCCAATCAGCCCCAGCATTTT.

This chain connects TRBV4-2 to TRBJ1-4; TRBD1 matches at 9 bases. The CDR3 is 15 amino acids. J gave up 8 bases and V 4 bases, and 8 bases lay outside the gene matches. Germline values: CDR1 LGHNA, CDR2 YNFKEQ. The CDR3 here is CASSPDRGWGEKLFF. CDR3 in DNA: TGTGCCAGCAGCCCCGACAGGGGGTGGGGAGAAAAACTGTTTTTT.

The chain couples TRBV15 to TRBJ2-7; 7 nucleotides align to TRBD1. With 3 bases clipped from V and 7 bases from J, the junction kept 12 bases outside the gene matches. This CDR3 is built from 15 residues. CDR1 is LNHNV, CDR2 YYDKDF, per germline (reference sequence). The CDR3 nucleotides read TGTGCCACCAGCAGGGATAGACAGGGCACGTGGGAGCAGTACTTC. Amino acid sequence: CATSRDRQGTWEQYF.

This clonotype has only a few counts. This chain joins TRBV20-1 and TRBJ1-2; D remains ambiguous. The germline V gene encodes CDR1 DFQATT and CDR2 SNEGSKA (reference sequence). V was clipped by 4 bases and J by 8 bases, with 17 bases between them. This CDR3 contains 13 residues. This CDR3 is CSAIPRRLSGYTF. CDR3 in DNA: TGCAGTGCTATCCCTCGGAGACTCTCCGGCTACACCTTC.

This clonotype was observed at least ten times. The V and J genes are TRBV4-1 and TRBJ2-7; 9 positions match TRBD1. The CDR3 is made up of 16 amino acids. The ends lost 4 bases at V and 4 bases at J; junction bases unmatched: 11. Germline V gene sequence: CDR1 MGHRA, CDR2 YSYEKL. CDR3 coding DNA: TGCGCCAGCAGCCGCGACGGGGGACAGGGACTATACGAGCAGTACTTC. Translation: CASSRDGGQGLYEQYF.

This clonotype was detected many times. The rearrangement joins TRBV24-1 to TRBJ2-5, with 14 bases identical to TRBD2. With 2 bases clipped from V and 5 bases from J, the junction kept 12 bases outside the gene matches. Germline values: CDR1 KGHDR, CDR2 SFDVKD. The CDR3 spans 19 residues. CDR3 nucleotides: TGTGCCACCAGTGATTCTACCGGGACTAGCGGGAGTATGATGGAGACCCAGTACTTC. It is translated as CATSDSTGTSGSMMETQYF.

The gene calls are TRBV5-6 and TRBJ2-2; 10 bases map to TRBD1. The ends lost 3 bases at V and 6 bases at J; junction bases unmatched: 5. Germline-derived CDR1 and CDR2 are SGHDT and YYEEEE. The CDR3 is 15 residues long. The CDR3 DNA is TGTGCCAGCAGCTGGACCGGGACAGGGGCCGGGGAGCTGTTTTTT. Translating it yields CASSWTGTGAGELFF. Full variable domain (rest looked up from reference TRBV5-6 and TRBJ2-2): DAGVTQSPTHLIKTRGQQVTLRCSPKSGHDTVSWYQQALGQGPQFIFQYYEEEERQRGNFPDRFSGHQFPNYSSELNVNALLLGDSALYLCASSWTGTGAGELFFGEGSRLTVL.

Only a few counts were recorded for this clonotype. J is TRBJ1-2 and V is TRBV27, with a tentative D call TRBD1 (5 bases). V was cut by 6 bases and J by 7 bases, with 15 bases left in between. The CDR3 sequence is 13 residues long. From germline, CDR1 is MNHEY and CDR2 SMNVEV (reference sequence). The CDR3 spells CASRDTPVGGYTF. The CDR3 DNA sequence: TGTGCCAGCAGGGACACCCCAGTGGGTGGCTACACCTTC.

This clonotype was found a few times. CDR3 in amino acids: CASSLEGAYTDTQYF. As DNA, the CDR3 is TGCGCCAGCAGCTTGGAGGGCGCGTACACAGATACGCAGTATTTT. The chain carries TRBV5-1 and TRBJ2-3; D is undetermined. V lost 0 bases, J lost 2 bases, and 10 bases lay in between. Per germline, CDR1 SGHRS and CDR2 YFSETQ. The CDR3 length is 15 residues.

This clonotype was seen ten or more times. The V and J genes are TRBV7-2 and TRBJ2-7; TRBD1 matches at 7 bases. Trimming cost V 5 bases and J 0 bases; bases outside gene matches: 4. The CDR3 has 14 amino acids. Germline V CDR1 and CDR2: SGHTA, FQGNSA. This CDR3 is CASSSRQGSYEQYF. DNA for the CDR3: TGTGCCAGCAGCAGCCGACAGGGCTCCTACGAGCAGTACTTC. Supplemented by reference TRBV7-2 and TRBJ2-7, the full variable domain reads GAGVSQSPSNKVTEKGKDVELRCDPISGHTALYWYRQSLGQGLEFLIYFQGNSAPDKSGLPSDRFSAERTGGSVSTLTIQRTQQEDSAVYLCASSSRQGSYEQYFGPGTRLTVT.

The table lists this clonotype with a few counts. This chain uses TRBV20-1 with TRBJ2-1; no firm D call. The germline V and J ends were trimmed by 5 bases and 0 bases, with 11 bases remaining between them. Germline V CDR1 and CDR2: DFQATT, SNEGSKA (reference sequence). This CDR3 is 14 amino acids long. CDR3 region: CSAAKVSSYNEQFF. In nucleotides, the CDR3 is TGCAGTGCTGCTAAGGTGAGCTCCTACAATGAGCAGTTCTTC.

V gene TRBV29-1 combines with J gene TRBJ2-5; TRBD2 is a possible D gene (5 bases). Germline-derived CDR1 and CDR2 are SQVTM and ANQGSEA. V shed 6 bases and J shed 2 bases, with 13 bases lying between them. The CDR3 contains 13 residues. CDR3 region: CSVAGLPQETQYF. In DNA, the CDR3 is TGCAGCGTCGCTGGACTCCCGCAAGAGACCCAGTACTTC.